Sequencing of this TCR beta chain was carried out in a study of cytomegalovirus exposure and HLA in healthy donors. Study findings and constraints: The HLA-A and HLA-B alleles of most subjects were reportedly predicted accurately from TCR beta sequences. It was reportedly the case that the classifier diagnosed cytomegalovirus status with high specificity and sensitivity.

Concerning this clone: Its antigen is unknown.

13 Jbeta primers and 60 Vbeta primers were used for the PCR. In the study's own analysis: The count from a later analysis was 79 million or so unique TCR beta chains, 9.5 million to 11 million of them shared. Profiled with immunoSEQ multiplex PCR; TCRdb holds only in-frame clones, not every one. For V, J and clone size, that table is used; D and trimming come from the DNA. The table records some 120,000 clones, 65% to 90% of them present only once. Sequencing input: PBMCs. The clonotype originates from a woman aged 40-49 years in good health and CMV-seronegative.

CDR3 protein: CASQLAGGSYEQYF. In nucleotides, the CDR3 is TGTGCCAGCCAACTAGCGGGGGGTTCTTACGAGCAGTACTTC. V gene TRBV6-1 combines with J gene TRBJ2-7, with TRBD2 matching over 12 bases. The CDR3 totals 14 residues. With 8 bases clipped from V and 4 bases from J, the junction kept 6 bases outside the gene matches. Germline-derived CDR1 and CDR2 are MNHNS and SASEGT.